The clone carrying this T cell receptor (beta chain) was seen repeatedly, ten times or more. This sample stems from a study of regulatory T cells in long-lasting Graves disease. The CDR3 consists of 15 residues. Germline V gene lookup returns CDR1 MNHNS and CDR2 SASEGT. The ends were cut back, 8 bases at V and 7 bases at J, with 20 bases in the middle. The time point here: newly diagnosed GD, antithyroid drugs for less than 3 months. Isolated PBMC RNA provided the starting material for the TCR library. Sequencing libraries for TCR beta were prepared with iRepertoire HTBI primers and Arm-PCR of CDR3 regions. TCRdb re-called the multiplex PCR reads with MiXCR, one entry per CDR3 protein. The table has about 330,000 distinct CDR3 sequences, 15% to 20% seen once. These sequences were also reported in another study, on T cells in Graves' hyperthyroidism and ophthalmopathy.

The sequence was obtained from a woman between 18 and 29 years old with Graves disease. The chain has TRBV6-1 and TRBJ2-2, with D possibly matching TRBD2 (5 bases). The input for sequencing was peripheral blood mononuclear cells (PBMCs), taken at new diagnosis, from a patient treated with antithyroid drugs. CDR3 sequence: CASVGGRAFSGELFF. The CDR3 nucleotides are TGTGCCAGCGTCGGAGGTAGAGCGTTTAGCGGGGAGCTGTTTTTT.